These T cell receptor beta chains were read from a single sample in a study of cytomegalovirus exposure and HLA in healthy donors. Produced via immunoSEQ multiplex PCR; TCRdb's table is partial and in-frame only. There are 130,000 to 150,000 clones in the sample; 64% occur only once, and 2.5% to 3.5% lies in the top ten. The sample comprised PBMCs. The receptors come from a woman in her 30s in good health and CMV-seropositive. The CDR3 runs from the conserved cysteine through the conserved F or W. Each record gives: J gene, D gene, V gene, clone size, CDR3 DNA, CDR3 protein. A D gene is named only where the DNA matches it firmly. A row's size may be missing; if present it is once, few, many or a size class.

j_call: TRBJ2-1; d_call: -; v_call: TRBV28; clone_size: -; cdr3_nt: TGTGCCAGCAGTTTCGGAGGGCTGGGGAATGAGCAGTTCTTC; cdr3_aa: CASSFGGLGNEQFF
j_call: TRBJ2-2; d_call: TRBD1; v_call: TRBV10-3; clone_size: -; cdr3_nt: TGTGCCATCAGTGAGTCTGGGACAGGAAACACCGGGGAGCTGTTTTTT; cdr3_aa: CAISESGTGNTGELFF
j_call: TRBJ1-1; d_call: -; v_call: TRBV4-1; clone_size: -; cdr3_nt: TGCGCCAGCAGCCAAGATCGAGGGAAAAACACTGAAGCTTTCTTT; cdr3_aa: CASSQDRGKNTEAFF
j_call: TRBJ1-2; d_call: -; v_call: TRBV6-6; clone_size: -; cdr3_nt: TGTGCCAGCAGTTACCGCCAAGCCACCCTACTTGGCTACACCTTC; cdr3_aa: CASSYRQATLLGYTF
j_call: TRBJ2-7; d_call: TRBD2; v_call: TRBV5-8; clone_size: once; cdr3_nt: TGTGCCAGCAGCTTTAGCGGGAGTCCACTCCACGAGCAGTACTTC; cdr3_aa: CASSFSGSPLHEQYF
j_call: TRBJ2-1; d_call: -; v_call: TRBV9; clone_size: -; cdr3_nt: TGTGCCAGCAGCGTAGTGCCGAGCTCCTACAATGAGCAGTTCTTC; cdr3_aa: CASSVVPSSYNEQFF
j_call: TRBJ1-2; d_call: -; v_call: TRBV2; clone_size: few; cdr3_nt: TGTGCCAGCAGACCCCCGACAGATAACTATGGCTACACCTTC; cdr3_aa: CASRPPTDNYGYTF
j_call: TRBJ1-4; d_call: TRBD1; v_call: TRBV9; clone_size: -; cdr3_nt: TGTGCCAGCAGCCCCGGGACAGCCGATGAAAAACTGTTTTTT; cdr3_aa: CASSPGTADEKLFF
j_call: TRBJ2-7; d_call: TRBD1; v_call: TRBV9; clone_size: -; cdr3_nt: TGTGCCAGCAGCACCGGACAGGGGGCCTACGAGCAGTACTTC; cdr3_aa: CASSTGQGAYEQYF
j_call: TRBJ1-5; d_call: -; v_call: TRBV28; clone_size: -; cdr3_nt: TGTGGATCGGGCGGGAGCAATCAGCCCCAGCATTTT; cdr3_aa: CGSGGSNQPQHF
j_call: TRBJ2-7; d_call: -; v_call: TRBV5-4; clone_size: few; cdr3_nt: TGTGCCAGCAGCTTTGGGACTCAAGGCTCCTACGAGCAGTACTTC; cdr3_aa: CASSFGTQGSYEQYF
j_call: TRBJ2-3; d_call: TRBD1; v_call: TRBV7-2; clone_size: -; cdr3_nt: TGTGCCAGCGCCAGACAGGGCGTAGATACGCAGTATTTT; cdr3_aa: CASARQGVDTQYF
j_call: TRBJ1-5; d_call: -; v_call: TRBV7-8; clone_size: -; cdr3_nt: TGTGCCAGCAGCTTAGGTCCAGGGAAGGATCAGCCCCAGCATTTT; cdr3_aa: CASSLGPGKDQPQHF
j_call: TRBJ1-1; d_call: TRBD1; v_call: TRBV6-5; clone_size: -; cdr3_nt: TGTGCCAGCAGGAGACAGGGAGCTGAAGCTTTCTTT; cdr3_aa: CASRRQGAEAFF
j_call: TRBJ2-1; d_call: -; v_call: TRBV29-1; clone_size: few; cdr3_nt: TGCAGCGTTCTCCACAGGGGAGGCTACAATGAGCAGTTCTTC; cdr3_aa: CSVLHRGGYNEQFF
j_call: TRBJ2-7; d_call: -; v_call: TRBV13; clone_size: -; cdr3_nt: TGTGCCAGCAGCCCTCGGGACTCGACTTTCTACGAGCAGTACTTC; cdr3_aa: CASSPRDSTFYEQYF
j_call: TRBJ1-1; d_call: -; v_call: TRBV6-1; clone_size: few; cdr3_nt: TGTGCCAGCAGAAGATTAGTCGAAGCTTTCTTT; cdr3_aa: CASRRLVEAFF
j_call: TRBJ2-2; d_call: -; v_call: TRBV5-1; clone_size: -; cdr3_nt: TGCGCCAGCAGCCCCACGAGGGTGACCGGGGAGCTGTTTTTT; cdr3_aa: CASSPTRVTGELFF
j_call: TRBJ1-3; d_call: -; v_call: TRBV7-6; clone_size: -; cdr3_nt: TGTGCCAGCAGCTTAGCGCCAGGGACCATATATTTT; cdr3_aa: CASSLAPGTIYF
j_call: TRBJ2-1; d_call: -; v_call: TRBV5-5; clone_size: -; cdr3_nt: TGTGCCAGCAGCCAACTACAGGGGGGGGGCTCCGATGAGCAGTTCTTC; cdr3_aa: CASSQLQGGGSDEQFF
j_call: TRBJ1-6; d_call: -; v_call: TRBV9; clone_size: few; cdr3_nt: TGTGCCAGCAGCCCTCGTCGGACGGGGGGTAGTTCACCCCTCCACTTT; cdr3_aa: CASSPRRTGGSSPLHF
j_call: TRBJ1-4; d_call: -; v_call: TRBV5-1; clone_size: once; cdr3_nt: TGCGCCAGCTCGCGGGAGGGAATCGATGAAAAACTGTTTTTT; cdr3_aa: CASSREGIDEKLFF
j_call: TRBJ2-7; d_call: -; v_call: TRBV21-1; clone_size: once; cdr3_nt: TGTGCCAGCAGCAAGGGGCGGCCGAAACAGACAGGGATCTCCTTCAACTTC; cdr3_aa: CASSKGRPKQTGISFNF
j_call: TRBJ2-7; d_call: -; v_call: TRBV10-2; clone_size: -; cdr3_nt: TGCGCCAGCAGTGAGTTGGGGAGCTCCTACGAGCAGTACTTC; cdr3_aa: CASSELGSSYEQYF
j_call: TRBJ2-5; d_call: TRBD2; v_call: TRBV4-2; clone_size: -; cdr3_nt: TGTGCCAGCAGCTGGGGGTCTTCTCTAGCGGGACAACAAGAGACCCAGTACTTC; cdr3_aa: CASSWGSSLAGQQETQYF
j_call: TRBJ2-5; d_call: -; v_call: TRBV7-9; clone_size: -; cdr3_nt: TGTGCCAGCAGCTCCGGAGGGGAGACCCAGTACTTC; cdr3_aa: CASSSGGETQYF
j_call: TRBJ2-7; d_call: -; v_call: TRBV4-1; clone_size: -; cdr3_nt: TGCGCCAGCAGCCAAGACGTGTATCGTGAGGGGAGGCCTTACGAGCAGTACTTC; cdr3_aa: CASSQDVYREGRPYEQYF